Below are 29 T cell receptor beta chains sequenced from a single sample in a study of cytomegalovirus exposure and HLA in healthy donors. Using immunoSEQ multiplex PCR, the repertoire was profiled, and TCRdb retains in-frame clones only, with some absent. The data contain 57,000 or so clones, roughly 90% of them singletons. The sequenced sample consisted of PBMCs. The receptors derive from a woman in her twenties or thirties in good health and CMV-seronegative.

The genes are TRBV5-4 and TRBJ2-1; tentative D call: TRBD2 (6 bases). Trimming pared 4 bases from V and 8 bases from J, leaving 19 bases between. There are 15 residues in the CDR3. Germline CDR1 reads SGHNT; CDR2 reads YYREEE (reference sequence). The CDR3 sequence: CASSPPRESVHEQFF. In DNA, the CDR3 is TGTGCCAGCAGCCCTCCACGGGAGTCTGTCCATGAGCAGTTCTTC.

V gene TRBV7-9 combines with J gene TRBJ2-1; TRBD2 matches at 8 bases. V shed 1 base and J 4 bases; nucleotides not matched to a gene: 9. The CDR3 contains 17 residues. The V gene's germline CDR1 is SEHNR and CDR2 FQNEAQ (reference sequence). The CDR3: CASSLVSSGAHYNEQFF. The CDR3 coding sequence is TGTGCCAGCAGCTTAGTTAGTAGCGGGGCGCATTACAATGAGCAGTTCTTC. Full variable domain (remainder filled in from reference TRBV7-9 and TRBJ2-1): DTGVSQNPRHKITKRGQNVTFRCDPISEHNRLYWYRQTLGQGPEFLTYFQNEAQLEKSRLLSDRFSAERPKGSFSTLEIQRTEQGDSAMYLCASSLVSSGAHYNEQFFGPGTRLTVL.

This clone came up once. This rearrangement joins TRBV2 to TRBJ2-6; possibly TRBD2 for D (6 bases). The V end was cut by 5 bases, the J end by 1 base, with 12 bases between. This CDR3 is 16 amino acids long. Per the germline V gene, CDR1 is SNHLY and CDR2 is FYNNEI. This chain's CDR3 is CASSQGRESGANVLTF. Written as DNA, the CDR3 is TGTGCCAGCAGTCAGGGACGGGAGTCTGGGGCCAACGTCCTGACTTTC. Full variable domain (outside the CDR3, taken from reference TRBV2 and TRBJ2-6): EPEVTQTPSHQVTQMGQEVILRCVPISNHLYFYWYRQILGQKVEFLVSFYNNEISEKSEIFDDQFSVERPDGSNFTLKIRSTKLEDSAMYFCASSQGRESGANVLTFGAGSRLTVL.

The rearrangement links TRBV7-9 to TRBJ2-4; possibly TRBD1 for D (6 bases). CDR3 length equals 17 residues. V dropped 6 bases and J dropped 0 bases, with 18 bases sitting between them. The germline V gene encodes CDR1 SEHNR and CDR2 FQNEAQ (reference sequence). CDR3 coding DNA: TGTGCCAGCAGTCCTAGGGGGTTGGAGGAAGCCAAAAACATTCAGTACTTC. It translates to CASSPRGLEEAKNIQYF.

This clone has just one count. V gene TRBV6-1 combines with J gene TRBJ2-1, with TRBD2 matching over 12 bases. The CDR3 extends over 16 amino acids. The V and J ends lost 4 bases and 9 bases, in that order; junction bases with no gene match: 10. Germline V lookup: CDR1 MNHNS, CDR2 SASEGT. The DNA for the CDR3 is TGTGCCAGCAGTGCAAGAGCTAGCGGGAGGGTCGGTGAGCAGTTCTTC. This sequence encodes CASSARASGRVGEQFF.

The J gene is TRBJ2-1, the V gene TRBV2, with unresolved D. This CDR3 is 10 amino acids long. CDR1 is SNHLY and CDR2 is FYNNEI in the germline V gene. V lost 6 bases to trimming and J lost 14 bases, with 11 bases between them. CDR3 coding DNA: TGTGCCAGCAGGATCCAGAGCGAGTTCTTC. This gives the protein CASRIQSEFF.

The chain recombines TRBV14 with TRBJ2-3; D gene uncertain. Germline V lookup: CDR1 SGHDN, CDR2 FVKESK. The V end lost 0 bases, the J end lost 9 bases, and 28 bases lay between the germline ends. The CDR3 has 19 residues. In DNA, the CDR3 is TGTGCCAGCAGCCAAGAGTTAGTTTTGGTCCTAGGCGCCGAAGCCACGCAGTATTTT. This encodes CASSQELVLVLGAEATQYF.

The chain joins TRBV29-1 to TRBJ1-2; D gene unclear. Germline CDR1 is SQVTM and CDR2 is ANQGSEA. The V gene lost 0 bases and the J gene lost 7 bases, with 12 bases spanning the gap. The CDR3 extends over 13 amino acids. The CDR3 reads CSVEDREWGGYTF. The CDR3 DNA reads as TGCAGCGTTGAAGATAGGGAGTGGGGTGGCTACACCTTC.

The J gene is TRBJ1-1, the V gene TRBV19; possible D gene TRBD1, 5 bases. From germline, CDR1 is LNHDA and CDR2 SQIVND (reference sequence). The CDR3 runs to 15 residues. V shed 7 bases and J shed 1 base, with 16 bases lying between them. DNA of the CDR3: TGTGCCAGTACCCCTGGTGGGGGAGGGAACACTGAAGCTTTCTTT. Protein sequence: CASTPGGGGNTEAFF.

This clone has only one observation. The chain couples TRBV5-1 to TRBJ2-3; 11 nucleotides match TRBD2. Trimming took 1 base from V and 6 from J; bases not matched to a gene: 1. The CDR3 totals 14 residues. In germline, CDR1 is SGHRS, CDR2 YFSETQ. This chain's CDR3 is CASSLTSGSDTQYF. Here the CDR3 DNA reads TGCGCCAGCAGCTTGACTAGCGGGAGTGATACGCAGTATTTT.

This clone showed up just once. The chain joins TRBV5-4 to TRBJ2-2; the match to TRBD1 covers 9 bases. V trimming: 9 bases; J trimming: 4 bases; junction bases outside the gene matches: 7. CDR1 and CDR2 (germline): SGHNT, YYREEE (reference sequence). The CDR3 covers 14 residues. The CDR3 DNA sequence: TGTGCCACCCAAACAGGGGGCCTCACCGGGGAGCTGTTTTTT. The encoded protein is CATQTGGLTGELFF.

This chain connects TRBV27 to TRBJ2-2, with D maybe TRBD2 (5 bases). Germline V gene lookup returns CDR1 MNHEY and CDR2 SMNVEV (reference sequence). V dropped 3 bases and J dropped 4 bases, with 18 bases sitting between them. CDR3 length: 17 amino acids. CDR3 sequence (DNA): TGTGCCAGCAGTTTCGGTCTCGGGGTAAGGAGCACCGGGGAGCTGTTTTTT. Protein sequence: CASSFGLGVRSTGELFF.

This chain joins TRBV5-4 and TRBJ1-2; D might be TRBD1 (5 bases). The CDR3 totals 12 residues. Trimming pared 0 bases from V and 10 bases from J, leaving 10 bases between. Germline V gives CDR1 SGHNT, CDR2 YYREEE (reference sequence). The CDR3 spells CASSLAGLPYTF. For the CDR3, the DNA is TGTGCCAGCAGCTTGGCAGGGCTCCCCTACACCTTC. Together with reference TRBV5-4 and TRBJ1-2, the CDR3 gives the full variable domain: ETGVTQSPTHLIKTRGQQVTLRCSSQSGHNTVSWYQQALGQGPQFIFQYYREEENGRGNFPPRFSGLQFPNYSSELNVNALELDDSALYLCASSLAGLPYTFGSGTRLTVV.

The chain couples TRBV19 to TRBJ1-1; tentative D call: TRBD1 (6 bases). Trimming removed 4 bases from V and 6 bases from J, with 21 bases in between. The CDR3 extends over 16 amino acids. The germline V gene has CDR1 LNHDA and CDR2 SQIVND (reference sequence). The CDR3 coding sequence is TGTGCCAGTAGTAGTGAGGGGGGGTCTCGCGCCGCTGAAGCTTTCTTT. Its protein product is CASSSEGGSRAAEAFF.

The rearrangement uses TRBV28 and TRBJ2-2, with no clear D. The CDR3 totals 15 residues. Germline lookup yields CDR1 MDHEN and CDR2 SYDVKM. Deletions cut 6 bases from V and 2 bases from J, with 13 bases between. CDR3 bases: TGTGCCAGCAGCCGACAAATGGATAACACCGGGGAGCTGTTTTTT. This encodes CASSRQMDNTGELFF.

The chain employs TRBV19 and TRBJ2-2, with 7 bases aligning to TRBD2. CDR3 length: 15 amino acids. The V gene's germline CDR1 is LNHDA and CDR2 SQIVND (reference sequence). The V segment lost 4 bases and the J segment 1 base; nucleotides outside the gene matches: 3. CDR3 DNA sequence: TGTGCCAGTAGTAGAGTAGCGGGGAACACCGGGGAGCTGTTTTTT. Its translation is CASSRVAGNTGELFF. The full variable domain, completed using reference TRBV19 and TRBJ2-2, is DGGITQSPKYLFRKEGQNVTLSCEQNLNHDAMYWYRQDPGQGLRLIYYSQIVNDFQKGDIAEGYSVSREKKESFPLTVTSAQKNPTAFYLCASSRVAGNTGELFFGEGSRLTVL.

This sequence joins TRBV19 and TRBJ2-1, with a possible D match to TRBD1 (6 bases). CDR3 length equals 13 residues. The V end lost 2 bases, the J end lost 7 bases, and 9 bases lay between the germline ends. The V gene's germline CDR1 is LNHDA and CDR2 SQIVND (reference sequence). DNA of the CDR3: TGTGCCAGTAGTATACCTACAGGGAATGAGCAGTTCTTC. It encodes CASSIPTGNEQFF.

The CDR3 DNA sequence: TGTGCCAGCAGCCCTGGGCGGGGGAGCTCCTACAATGAGCAGTTCTTC. Protein: CASSPGRGSSYNEQFF. The rearrangement uses TRBV7-8 and TRBJ2-1, with 7 bases aligning to TRBD2. With V trimmed by 5 bases and J by 0 bases, 7 bases remained unmatched. Germline CDR1 SGHVS, CDR2 FQNEAQ. The CDR3 has 16 amino acids.

The chain couples TRBV6-1 to TRBJ1-2; D gene unclear. The germline V gene encodes CDR1 MNHNS and CDR2 SASEGT. The V end was cut by 2 bases, the J end by 3 bases, with 4 bases between. CDR3 length equals 12 residues. This CDR3 is CASSEQDYGYTF. CDR3 DNA sequence: TGTGCCAGCAGTGAACAGGACTATGGCTACACCTTC.

The chain links TRBV25-1 to TRBJ1-2; the match to TRBD1 covers 11 bases. Trimming took 4 bases from V and 4 from J; bases not matched to a gene: 11. From germline, CDR1 is MGHDK and CDR2 SYGVNS. The CDR3 loop spans 17 amino acids. CDR3 sequence reads: CASSGTGGGEGGYGYTF. CDR3 nucleotides: TGTGCCAGCAGTGGGACAGGGGGCGGCGAAGGGGGCTATGGCTACACCTTC.

The chain couples TRBV7-3 to TRBJ2-2; 11 nucleotides match TRBD2. From germline, CDR1 is SGHTA and CDR2 FQGTGA. CDR3 length: 18 residues. Trimming cost V 5 bases and J 0 bases; bases outside gene matches: 8. The DNA of the CDR3 is TGTGCCAGCAGCACGTTGACTAGCGGGATACCGAACACCGGGGAGCTGTTTTTT. This codes for CASSTLTSGIPNTGELFF.

J is TRBJ2-3 and V is TRBV11-1, with 8 bases lining up with TRBD2. Germline V gene data show CDR1 as SGHAT and CDR2 as FQDESV (reference sequence). J lost 2 bases, V lost 6 bases, and 7 bases had no gene match. The CDR3 totals 15 residues. Here the CDR3 reads CASSPAGETTDTQYF. The CDR3 region has the DNA TGTGCCAGCAGTCCAGCGGGGGAGACCACAGATACGCAGTATTTT.

The chain has TRBV5-1 and TRBJ2-1; TRBD2 matches 11 bases. Germline loops: CDR1 SGHRS, CDR2 YFSETQ. The CDR3 is 13 amino acids. V was pared by 4 bases and J by 9 bases, with 3 bases of the junction left unmatched. CDR3 DNA sequence: TGCGCCAGCAGCGGAGGGACTAGCGGTGAGCAGTTCTTC. Amino acid sequence: CASSGGTSGEQFF.

The genes are TRBV19 and TRBJ2-3; the D is unclear. CDR1 is LNHDA and CDR2 is SQIVND in the germline V gene (reference sequence). This CDR3 is 17 amino acids long. The V end was cut by 3 bases, the J end by 0 bases, with 16 bases between. The CDR3 protein is CASSIFPTEVSTDTQYF. CDR3 sequence (DNA): TGTGCCAGTAGTATTTTCCCAACAGAAGTTAGCACAGATACGCAGTATTTT.

V and J are TRBV6-1 and TRBJ2-7; 7 bases fit TRBD2. V was clipped by 0 bases and J by 3 bases; unmatched bases: 8. Germline values: CDR1 MNHNS, CDR2 SASEGT. The CDR3 sequence is 16 residues long. In DNA, the CDR3 is TGTGCCAGCAGTGAAGCCCCGGGGGGTAATCGCTACGAGCAGTACTTC. Translated, it gives CASSEAPGGNRYEQYF.

This chain joins TRBV9 and TRBJ2-1, with D perhaps TRBD1 (6 bases). Germline V lookup: CDR1 SGDLS, CDR2 YYNGEE. The CDR3 is 14 residues long. V lost 4 bases and J 1 base, leaving 9 bases between the germline ends. The CDR3 sequence: CASSRGGSYNEQFF. In DNA, the CDR3 is TGTGCCAGCAGCCGAGGGGGATCCTACAATGAGCAGTTCTTC.

The chain couples TRBV6-5 to TRBJ1-1; no clear D gene. V lost 6 bases and J 1 base, leaving 15 bases between the germline ends. This CDR3 is built from 15 residues. Germline values: CDR1 MNHEY, CDR2 SVGAGI. CDR3 in amino acids: CASSLEASRNTEAFF. CDR3 nucleotide sequence: TGTGCCAGCAGCCTAGAGGCATCGAGGAACACTGAAGCTTTCTTT.

The chain carries TRBV10-2 and TRBJ2-1, with D perhaps TRBD1 (6 bases). CDR1 and CDR2 (germline): WSHSY, SAAADI. Trimming took off 3 bases at V and 9 bases at J, with 12 bases between the two ends. The CDR3 extends over 13 amino acids. CDR3 protein: CASSDLTGTEQFF. The CDR3 region has the DNA TGCGCCAGCAGTGACCTTACAGGGACTGAGCAGTTCTTC.

The chain combines TRBV6-5 with TRBJ2-7, with a possible D match to TRBD1 (5 bases). This CDR3 has 15 residues. Germline CDR1 and CDR2: MNHEY and SVGAGI. V lost 0 bases and J lost 5, with 14 bases in between. The CDR3 is CASSYSRGIGHEQYF. The CDR3 nucleotides read TGTGCCAGCAGTTACTCTAGGGGAATCGGCCACGAGCAGTACTTC.